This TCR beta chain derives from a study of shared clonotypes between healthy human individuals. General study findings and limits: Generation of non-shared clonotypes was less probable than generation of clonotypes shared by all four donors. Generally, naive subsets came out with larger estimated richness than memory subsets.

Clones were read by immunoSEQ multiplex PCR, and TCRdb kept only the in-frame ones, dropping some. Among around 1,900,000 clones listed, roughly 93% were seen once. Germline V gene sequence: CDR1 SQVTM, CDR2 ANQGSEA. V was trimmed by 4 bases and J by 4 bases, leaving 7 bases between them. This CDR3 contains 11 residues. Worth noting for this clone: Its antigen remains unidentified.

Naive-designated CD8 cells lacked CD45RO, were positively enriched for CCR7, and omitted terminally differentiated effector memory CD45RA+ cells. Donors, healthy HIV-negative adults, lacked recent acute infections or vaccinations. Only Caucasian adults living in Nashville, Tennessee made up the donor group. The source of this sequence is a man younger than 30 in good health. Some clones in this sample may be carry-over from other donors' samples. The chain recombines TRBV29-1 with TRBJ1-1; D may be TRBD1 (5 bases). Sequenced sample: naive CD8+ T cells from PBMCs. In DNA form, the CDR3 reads TGCAGCGTTGTCGACAGCACTGAAGCTTTCTTT. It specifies CSVVDSTEAFF.